The TCR beta chain described here comes from a study of a mutant IDH1 vaccine in newly diagnosed glioma. Turning to the study itself: Weeks 35 and 47 hosted visits V12 and V13, respectively.

Time point specified: week 47, end of study. Vaccinated patients received 300 ug of mutant IDH1 20-mer peptide per dose, with topical imiquimod. Findings and limits, study-wide: Immune responses induced by the vaccine were seen in less than 95% of patients, spanning multiple MHC alleles.

The protocol was immunoSEQ multiplex PCR, while the TCRdb copy is restricted to in-frame clones and leaves out a portion. The sample has about 56,000 clones, about 80% seen once; the top ten hold approximately 5.3%. This clone appeared once. Its antigen is unidentified. Germline values: CDR1 SGDLS, CDR2 YYNGEE. This CDR3 contains 17 residues. V lost 0 bases and J lost 6; bases outside the gene matches: 10. This specimen consisted of PBMCs, obtained from a glioma patient whose treatment included an IDH1 peptide vaccine. This TCR derives from a man in his fifties with glioma. This rearrangement joins TRBV9 to TRBJ1-4; 8 bases line up with TRBD1. CDR3 coding DNA: TGTGCCAGCAGCGTAGAACCGCTTGACAGGGGTTATGAAAAACTGTTTTTT. It codes for CASSVEPLDRGYEKLFF.